The 32 T cell receptor beta chains below all came from one sample that was sequenced in a study of shared clonotypes between healthy human individuals (dated by TCRdb to between 2020 and 2021). Library prep was done by the immunoSEQ multiplex PCR assay. As stored in TCRdb, this immuneACCESS dataset retains in-frame rearrangements with V and J assigned. A fraction of the clones does not appear; measured against another copy, unresolved V genes explain less than half of the discrepancy, and the remainder lacks a known reason. A total of 98,000 or so clones appear in this sample, around 68% of them only once. Approximately 25% of the sample rests with the top ten. What was sequenced was memory CD8+ T cells sorted from blood. According to the study, the label for this sample's cell subset or site signals: CD45RO+ cells pooled with CCR7-negative TemRA cells. Receptors originate from a woman aged 25 to 39 in good health.

As DNA, the CDR3 is TGCAGCGTTGTAGCGGGAGGGCCCTATGAGCAGTTCTTC. It encodes CSVVAGGPYEQFF. This sequence joins TRBV29-1 and TRBJ2-1; TRBD2 aligns across 11 bases. This CDR3 has 13 residues. CDR1 SQVTM and CDR2 ANQGSEA come from the germline V gene. With 4 bases clipped from V and 8 bases from J, the junction kept 4 bases outside the gene matches.

This chain connects TRBV6-1 to TRBJ2-7; D not resolved. The germline V and J ends were trimmed by 6 bases and 3 bases, with 3 bases remaining between them. Germline V gene lookup returns CDR1 MNHNS and CDR2 SASEGT. The length of the CDR3 is 10 residues. CDR3 sequence reads: CASSFYEQYF. The CDR3 nucleotides read TGTGCCAGCAGCTTCTACGAGCAGTACTTC.

The CDR3: CASSEGLEGPAYEQYF. In DNA, the CDR3 is TGTGCCAGCAGTGAAGGTCTTGAGGGGCCGGCCTACGAGCAGTACTTC. The V and J genes are TRBV2 and TRBJ2-7, with D perhaps assigned TRBD1 or TRBD2 (5 bases each). The CDR3 spans 16 residues. The germline V gene has CDR1 SNHLY and CDR2 FYNNEI. The V end was cut by 1 base, the J end by 2 bases, with 15 bases between.

V usage is TRBV2 and J usage is TRBJ1-5; D is ambiguous. This CDR3 spans 16 amino acids. Trimming shortened V by 5 bases and J by 4 bases, and 18 bases separated the two germline ends. Germline V gives CDR1 SNHLY, CDR2 FYNNEI. This CDR3 reads CASSTWGGRPNQPQHF. CDR3 bases: TGTGCCAGCAGTACTTGGGGTGGGAGGCCGAATCAGCCCCAGCATTTT.

The chain joins TRBV5-1 to TRBJ2-5, with a tentative D call TRBD1 (6 bases). Germline assignment: CDR1 SGHRS and CDR2 YFSETQ. Deletions cut 4 bases from V and 2 bases from J, with 18 bases between. This CDR3 region has 16 residues. CDR3 nucleotide sequence: TGCGCCAGCAGCGGACGTCCCCGGGACAATCAAGAGACCCAGTACTTC. Its protein is CASSGRPRDNQETQYF. The entire variable domain, with the rest obtained from reference TRBV5-1 and TRBJ2-5, is as follows: KAGVTQTPRYLIKTRGQQVTLSCSPISGHRSVSWYQQTPGQGLQFLFEYFSETQRNKGNFPGRFSGRQFSNSRSEMNVSTLELGDSALYLCASSGRPRDNQETQYFGPGTRLLVL.

This clone has just a few counts. This chain joins TRBV7-2 and TRBJ2-7; TRBD1 matches 9 bases. The V gene's germline CDR1 is SGHTA and CDR2 FQGNSA. The CDR3 spans 18 residues. V was clipped by 5 bases and J by 1 base; unmatched bases: 15. The CDR3 sequence is CASSHGKMDRGLSYEQYF. CDR3 nucleotide sequence: TGTGCCAGCAGCCACGGAAAGATGGACAGGGGACTTTCCTACGAGCAGTACTTC.

This clone was seen repeatedly, ten times or more. This chain joins TRBV6-4 and TRBJ2-2; D call uncertain. CDR3 length: 14 residues. The germline V gene encodes CDR1 MRHNA and CDR2 SNTAGT. Trimming shortened V by 0 bases and J by 6 bases, and 8 bases separated the two germline ends. The CDR3: CASSDSLEAGELFF. The CDR3 nucleotides are TGTGCCAGCAGTGACTCCCTAGAAGCCGGGGAGCTGTTTTTT.

In this sample, this clone turned up once. The chain couples TRBV7-9 to TRBJ2-3; no definite D call. The V and J ends lost 1 base and 0 bases respectively, with 14 bases between them. Germline V gene lookup returns CDR1 SEHNR and CDR2 FQNEAQ (reference sequence). This CDR3 is 17 amino acids long. The DNA of the CDR3 is TGTGCCAGCAGCTTAGGTGTCGGAACGACTAGCACAGATACGCAGTATTTT. Its protein product is CASSLGVGTTSTDTQYF.

The rearrangement links TRBV5-6 to TRBJ2-7; the D gene is possibly TRBD1 (7 bases). The CDR3 runs 16 residues. Trimming removed 1 base at V and 1 base at J, with 15 bases between. Germline CDR1 and CDR2: SGHDT and YYEEEE. The CDR3 spells CASSLRLGGQSYEQYF. The CDR3 coding sequence is TGTGCCAGCAGCTTGAGGTTGGGGGGACAGTCCTACGAGCAGTACTTC. The whole variable domain, remainder taken from reference TRBV5-6 and TRBJ2-7, is DAGVTQSPTHLIKTRGQQVTLRCSPKSGHDTVSWYQQALGQGPQFIFQYYEEEERQRGNFPDRFSGHQFPNYSSELNVNALLLGDSALYLCASSLRLGGQSYEQYFGPGTRLTVT.

The V gene is TRBV27, the J gene TRBJ2-7, with TRBD1 as a possible D gene (5 bases). The CDR3 has 13 residues. CDR1 and CDR2 from the germline V gene are MNHEY and SMNVEV (reference sequence). Trimming removed 2 bases at V and 7 bases at J, with 12 bases between. As DNA, the CDR3 is TGTGCCAGCAGTTTAAGGGGATCGGCGGAGCAGTACTTC. Translated, it gives CASSLRGSAEQYF.

The rearrangement joins TRBV13 to TRBJ2-1; TRBD2 matches 8 bases. This CDR3 spans 15 amino acids. CDR1 is PRHDT, CDR2 FYEKMQ, per germline (reference sequence). V lost 6 bases and J lost 0; bases outside the gene matches: 4. The CDR3 reads CASSTGGPSYNEQFF. In DNA, the CDR3 is TGTGCCAGCAGTACGGGGGGGCCCTCCTACAATGAGCAGTTCTTC.

This chain uses TRBV7-8 with TRBJ2-2; 7 positions match TRBD2. CDR1 SGHVS and CDR2 FQNEAQ come from the germline V gene. The V gene end was trimmed by 1 base and the J gene end by 1 base; junction bases not matched to a gene: 3. The CDR3 is 16 amino acids. CDR3 coding DNA: TGTGCCAGCAGCTTAGTACCGGGAGGGAACACCGGGGAGCTGTTTTTT. It translates to CASSLVPGGNTGELFF.

The rearrangement links TRBV6-6 to TRBJ2-7, with a possible D match to TRBD1 (6 bases). Germline V lookup: CDR1 MNHNY, CDR2 SVGAGI (reference sequence). The CDR3 extends over 15 amino acids. V lost 5 bases and J 1 base, leaving 15 bases between the germline ends. Written as DNA, the CDR3 is TGTGCCAGCAGTCCCGGACAGTGGCAATCCTACGAGCAGTACTTC. Amino acids: CASSPGQWQSYEQYF.

The V and J genes are TRBV27 and TRBJ2-1; the D gene is possibly TRBD2 (6 bases). The length of the CDR3 is 14 residues. Trimming cost V 7 bases and J 7 bases, with 17 bases left between them. The V gene's germline CDR1 is MNHEY and CDR2 SMNVEV (reference sequence). In DNA form, the CDR3 reads TGTGCCAGCACCCCCGGAGGGCCATGGAATGAGCAGTTCTTC. It translates to CASTPGGPWNEQFF.

This rearrangement joins TRBV7-9 to TRBJ2-7, with TRBD2 identical over 7 bases. The V gene end was trimmed by 1 base and the J gene end by 3 bases; junction bases not matched to a gene: 6. Germline values: CDR1 SEHNR, CDR2 FQNEAQ (reference sequence). CDR3 length: 15 amino acids. CDR3 protein: CASSLELAASYEQYF. CDR3 coding DNA: TGTGCCAGCAGCTTAGAGCTAGCGGCTAGCTACGAGCAGTACTTC.

The chain links TRBV28 to TRBJ1-2; no firm D call. The germline V and J ends were trimmed by 8 bases and 5 bases, with 12 bases remaining between them. CDR3 length equals 12 residues. Germline CDR1 is MDHEN and CDR2 is SYDVKM. This CDR3 reads CASHGMGYGYTF. CDR3 DNA sequence: TGTGCCAGCCATGGCATGGGGTATGGCTACACCTTC.

The chain links TRBV7-8 to TRBJ1-3; no reliable D call. CDR1 and CDR2 from the germline V gene are SGHVS and FQNEAQ. V lost 1 base and J 1 base, leaving 5 bases between the germline ends. The CDR3 covers 14 residues. In DNA form, the CDR3 reads TGTGCCAGCAGCTTAGATATTTCTGGAAACACCATATATTTT. Its protein is CASSLDISGNTIYF. Together with reference TRBV7-8 and TRBJ1-3, the CDR3 gives the full variable domain: GAGVSQSPRYKVAKRGQDVALRCDPISGHVSLFWYQQALGQGPEFLTYFQNEAQLDKSGLPSDRFFAERPEGSVSTLKIQRTQQEDSAVYLCASSLDISGNTIYFGEGSWLTVV.

The genes are TRBV30 and TRBJ1-5; D might be TRBD1 (5 bases). Per the germline V gene, CDR1 is GTSNPN and CDR2 is SVGIG (reference sequence). Between the trimmed V and J ends, which lost 1 base and 5 bases, there was a span of 9 bases. The CDR3 loop spans 13 amino acids. In DNA form, the CDR3 reads TGTGCCTGGAGTGAGGGGAAGTATCAGCCCCAGCATTTT. It translates to CAWSEGKYQPQHF.

V is TRBV5-1 and J is TRBJ2-3, with D perhaps being TRBD1 or TRBD2 (6 bases each). Germline V gene sequence: CDR1 SGHRS, CDR2 YFSETQ. The CDR3 is 17 amino acids. V was trimmed by 5 bases and J by 1 base, leaving 20 bases between them. CDR3 amino acids: CASRSRGGLAGTDTQYF. For the CDR3, the DNA is TGCGCCAGCAGATCCCGAGGGGGGTTGGCTGGCACAGATACGCAGTATTTT.

The J gene is TRBJ1-4, the V gene TRBV5-1; 8 positions match TRBD1. V trimming: 0 bases; J trimming: 3 bases; junction bases outside the gene matches: 4. The length of the CDR3 is 16 residues. The germline V gene encodes CDR1 SGHRS and CDR2 YFSETQ. The CDR3 region is CASSLGGTGSNEKLFF. The CDR3 DNA reads as TGCGCCAGCAGCTTGGGGGGGACAGGATCTAATGAAAAACTGTTTTTT.

CDR3 nucleotides: TGTGCCAGCGCTCCCGTTTCTCACGAGCAGTACTTC. It specifies CASAPVSHEQYF. The chain links TRBV6-1 to TRBJ2-7, with unresolved D. Trimming pared 8 bases from V and 5 bases from J, leaving 13 bases between. The CDR3 length is 12 residues. Germline loops: CDR1 MNHNS, CDR2 SASEGT.

The rearrangement uses TRBV25-1 and TRBJ1-1, with D possibly being TRBD1 (6 bases). CDR1 is MGHDK and CDR2 is SYGVNS in the germline V gene. The CDR3 length is 13 residues. V was cut by 2 bases and J by 7 bases, with 11 bases left in between. The CDR3 sequence is CASSELRGNEAFF. In DNA form, the CDR3 reads TGTGCCAGCAGTGAACTAAGGGGGAATGAAGCTTTCTTT.

This clone was seen once. J is TRBJ2-7 and V is TRBV19, with a weak D call TRBD2 (6 bases). The CDR3 spans 14 residues. In germline, CDR1 is LNHDA, CDR2 SQIVND (reference sequence). The V and J ends lost 1 base and 1 base respectively, with 8 bases between them. The CDR3, as DNA: TGTGCCAGTAGTATAGTGGCGGGGTCCTACGAGCAGTACTTC. Translated: CASSIVAGSYEQYF.

The chain carries TRBV15 and TRBJ1-3; D unresolved. Germline CDR1 and CDR2: LNHNV and YYDKDF (reference sequence). The CDR3 length is 14 residues. V lost 4 bases, J lost 0 bases, and 7 bases lay in between. The CDR3 DNA reads TGTGCCACCAGCAACCAATACTCTGGAAACACCATATATTTT. This gives the protein CATSNQYSGNTIYF.

This clone was detected once. V and J are TRBV11-2 and TRBJ1-5; TRBD1 matches 12 bases. The junction had 7 bases not matched to a gene; V was cut back by 3 bases and J by 7 bases. This CDR3 is built from 16 residues. Germline CDR1 is SGHAT and CDR2 is FQNNGV. CDR3 DNA sequence: TGTGCCAGCAGCTTGACCGGGACAGGGGGCCGACAGCCCCAGCATTTT. As protein: CASSLTGTGGRQPQHF. Supplemented by reference TRBV11-2 and TRBJ1-5, the full variable domain reads EAGVAQSPRYKIIEKRQSVAFWCNPISGHATLYWYQQILGQGPKLLIQFQNNGVVDDSQLPKDRFSAERLKGVDSTLKIQPAKLEDSAVYLCASSLTGTGGRQPQHFGDGTRLSIL.

Notes on this clone: This sample includes further DNA sequences coding for the same CDR3. This chain joins TRBV6-1 and TRBJ2-1; 12 nucleotides align to TRBD2. V was clipped by 3 bases and J by 3 bases; unmatched bases: 0. CDR3 length equals 15 residues. Germline V lookup: CDR1 MNHNS, CDR2 SASEGT. Written as DNA, the CDR3 is TGTGCCAGCAGTGAGACTAGCGGGAGCTACAATGAGCAGTTCTTC. This translates into CASSETSGSYNEQFF.

This clone showed up just a few times. CDR3 region: CASGVAGGQNEQFF. The CDR3 nucleotides are TGTGCCAGCGGTGTAGCGGGAGGACAGAATGAGCAGTTCTTC. The chain has TRBV28 and TRBJ2-1, with 10 nucleotides matching TRBD2. V lost 8 bases and J lost 7; bases outside the gene matches: 8. The germline CDR1 and CDR2 sequences are MDHEN and SYDVKM. This CDR3 spans 14 amino acids.

This clone was observed a handful of times. The gene calls are TRBV2 and TRBJ1-5, with 9 bases that match TRBD1. V gave up 8 bases and J gave up 2 bases; unmatched junction bases: 1. Germline CDR1 is SNHLY and CDR2 is FYNNEI. There are 13 residues in the CDR3. CDR3 region: CASWTGGNQPQHF. The CDR3 nucleotides are TGTGCCAGCTGGACAGGGGGCAATCAGCCCCAGCATTTT. Using reference TRBV2 and TRBJ1-5 for the parts outside the CDR3, the full variable domain is EPEVTQTPSHQVTQMGQEVILRCVPISNHLYFYWYRQILGQKVEFLVSFYNNEISEKSEIFDDQFSVERPDGSNFTLKIRSTKLEDSAMYFCASWTGGNQPQHFGDGTRLSIL.

J is TRBJ1-6 and V is TRBV4-1; no definite D call. Per the germline V gene, CDR1 is MGHRA and CDR2 is YSYEKL. V was shortened by 0 bases and J by 9 bases, with 15 bases between the two germline ends. CDR3 length: 16 residues. The DNA of the CDR3 is TGCGCCAGCAGCCAAGAGATAGGCCGCGGCAGTTCACCCCTCCACTTT. This gives the protein CASSQEIGRGSSPLHF.

V gene TRBV21-1 combines with J gene TRBJ1-4; the table names TRBD1, a call not compared with the DNA. TRBV21-1 is a listed pseudogene. This CDR3 is built from 14 residues. The CDR3 is CASTSRDRVVKLFF. The CDR3 DNA reads as TGTGCCAGCACCTCACGGGACAGGGTTGTAAAACTGTTTTTT.

The CDR3 spells CSALQGPAYEQYF. The DNA for the CDR3 is TGCAGCGCCCTCCAGGGCCCCGCCTACGAGCAGTACTTC. The gene calls are TRBV29-1 and TRBJ2-7; D is perhaps TRBD1 (5 bases). The ends were cut back, 7 bases at V and 2 bases at J, with 15 bases in the middle. CDR3 size: 13 residues. Germline lookup yields CDR1 SQVTM and CDR2 ANQGSEA.

The V call is TRBV4-2, the J call TRBJ2-4, with D maybe TRBD2 (5 bases). In germline, CDR1 is LGHNA, CDR2 YNFKEQ. Trimming removed 1 base at V and 0 bases at J, with 13 bases between. The CDR3 has 17 amino acids. The CDR3 reads CASSQVSEVLAKNIQYF. The CDR3 coding sequence is TGTGCCAGCAGCCAAGTCTCGGAGGTTTTAGCCAAAAACATTCAGTACTTC.